The present T cell receptor beta chain was sequenced within a study of blood T cell repertoires in COVID-19. Produced via immunoSEQ multiplex PCR; TCRdb's table is partial and in-frame only. The data contain roughly 250,000 clones, approximately 85% of them singletons. The study recruited people aged about 18 to 95 years across around 23 US areas. Cohorts were based on clinical histories the participants reported. The germline V gene encodes CDR1 LNHDA and CDR2 SQIVND (reference sequence). The length of the CDR3 is 17 residues. The junction had 12 bases not matched to a gene; V was cut back by 0 bases and J by 7 bases.

The TCR comes from a woman aged 25 to 39 who had recovered from COVID-19. What was sequenced was PBMCs or T cells enriched from blood (not recorded which). The V call is TRBV19, the J call TRBJ2-1; 7 bases line up with TRBD2. The CDR3 sequence is CASSIDPPKAGRNEQFF. The CDR3 region has the DNA TGTGCCAGTAGTATAGATCCGCCTAAAGCGGGAAGGAATGAGCAGTTCTTC.